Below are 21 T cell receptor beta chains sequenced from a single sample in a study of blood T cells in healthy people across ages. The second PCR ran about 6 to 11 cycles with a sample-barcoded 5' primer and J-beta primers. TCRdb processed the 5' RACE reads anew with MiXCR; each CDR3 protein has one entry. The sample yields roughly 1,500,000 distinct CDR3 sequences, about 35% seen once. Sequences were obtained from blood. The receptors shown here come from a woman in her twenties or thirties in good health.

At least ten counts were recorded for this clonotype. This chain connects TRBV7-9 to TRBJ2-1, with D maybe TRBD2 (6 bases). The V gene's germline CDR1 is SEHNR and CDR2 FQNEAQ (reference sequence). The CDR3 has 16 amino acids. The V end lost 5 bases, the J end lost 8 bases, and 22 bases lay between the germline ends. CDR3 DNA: TGTGCCAGCAGCCACGAGATGGGGCGGGGAGGACATGAGCAGTTCTTC. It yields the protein CASSHEMGRGGHEQFF.

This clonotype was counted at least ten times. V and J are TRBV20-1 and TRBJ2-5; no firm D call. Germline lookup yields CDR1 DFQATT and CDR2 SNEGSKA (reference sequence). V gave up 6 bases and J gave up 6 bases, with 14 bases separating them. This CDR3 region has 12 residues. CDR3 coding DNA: TGCAGTGCCCGAGGCCACCAGAAGACCCAGTACTTC. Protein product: CSARGHQKTQYF.

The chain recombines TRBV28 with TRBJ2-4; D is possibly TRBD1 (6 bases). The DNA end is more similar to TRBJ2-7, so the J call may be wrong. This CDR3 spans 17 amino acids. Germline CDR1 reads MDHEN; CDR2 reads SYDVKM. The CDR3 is CASSPRPHRAGSYEQYF. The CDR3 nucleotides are TGTGCCAGCAGTCCACGGCCCCACAGGGCCGGATCCTACGAGCAGTACTTC.

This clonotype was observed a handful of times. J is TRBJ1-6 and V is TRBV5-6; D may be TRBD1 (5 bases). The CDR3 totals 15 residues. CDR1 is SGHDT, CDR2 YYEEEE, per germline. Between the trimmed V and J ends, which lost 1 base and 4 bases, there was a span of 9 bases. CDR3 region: CASSLSGEYNSPLHF. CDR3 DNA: TGTGCCAGCAGCTTGTCGGGGGAGTATAATTCACCCCTCCACTTT.

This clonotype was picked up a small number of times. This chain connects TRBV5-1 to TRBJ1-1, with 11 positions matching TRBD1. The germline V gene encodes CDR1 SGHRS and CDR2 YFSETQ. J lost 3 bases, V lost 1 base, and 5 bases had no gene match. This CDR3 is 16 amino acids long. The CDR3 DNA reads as TGCGCCAGCAGCTTGACTACGGGACAGGGGGACACTGAAGCTTTCTTT. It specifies CASSLTTGQGDTEAFF.

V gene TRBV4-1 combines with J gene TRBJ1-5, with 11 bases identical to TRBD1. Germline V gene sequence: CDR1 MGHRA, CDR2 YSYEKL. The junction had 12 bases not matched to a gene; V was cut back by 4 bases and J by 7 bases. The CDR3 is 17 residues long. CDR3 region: CASSLRTGTGGRQPQHF. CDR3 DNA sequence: TGCGCCAGCAGCCTACGAACCGGGACAGGGGGAAGGCAGCCCCAGCATTTT.

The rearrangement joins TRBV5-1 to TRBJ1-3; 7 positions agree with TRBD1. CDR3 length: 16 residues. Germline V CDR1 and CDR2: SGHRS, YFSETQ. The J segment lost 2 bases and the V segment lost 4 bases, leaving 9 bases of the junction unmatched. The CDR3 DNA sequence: TGCGCCAGCAGCCCTCGGGACAGCCAAGCTGGAAACACCATATATTTT. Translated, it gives CASSPRDSQAGNTIYF.

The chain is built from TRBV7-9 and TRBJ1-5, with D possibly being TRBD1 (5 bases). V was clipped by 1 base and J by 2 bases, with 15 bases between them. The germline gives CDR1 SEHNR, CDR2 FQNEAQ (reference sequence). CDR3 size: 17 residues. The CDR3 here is CASSLGVGEEGNQPQHF. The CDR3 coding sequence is TGTGCCAGCAGCTTAGGGGTAGGGGAGGAAGGCAATCAGCCCCAGCATTTT.

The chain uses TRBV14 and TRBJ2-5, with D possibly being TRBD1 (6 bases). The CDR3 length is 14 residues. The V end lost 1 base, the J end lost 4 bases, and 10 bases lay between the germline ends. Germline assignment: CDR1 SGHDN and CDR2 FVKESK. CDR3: CASSQVPGAETQYF. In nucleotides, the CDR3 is TGTGCCAGCAGCCAAGTTCCAGGGGCAGAGACCCAGTACTTC.

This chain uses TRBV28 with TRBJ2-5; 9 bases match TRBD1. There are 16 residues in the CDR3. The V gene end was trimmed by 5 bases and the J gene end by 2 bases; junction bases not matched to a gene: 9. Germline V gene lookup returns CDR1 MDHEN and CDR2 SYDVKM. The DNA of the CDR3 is TGTGCCAGCAGTACGCCGGGACAGGGAAGGCAAGAGACCCAGTACTTC. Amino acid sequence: CASSTPGQGRQETQYF.

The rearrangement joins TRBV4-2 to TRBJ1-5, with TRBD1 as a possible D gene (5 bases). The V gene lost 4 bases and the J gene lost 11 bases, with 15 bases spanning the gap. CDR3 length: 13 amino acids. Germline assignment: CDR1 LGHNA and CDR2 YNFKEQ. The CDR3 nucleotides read TGTGCCAGCAGCCCAGAAGTGGGCAGGGCCCAGCATTTT. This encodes CASSPEVGRAQHF.

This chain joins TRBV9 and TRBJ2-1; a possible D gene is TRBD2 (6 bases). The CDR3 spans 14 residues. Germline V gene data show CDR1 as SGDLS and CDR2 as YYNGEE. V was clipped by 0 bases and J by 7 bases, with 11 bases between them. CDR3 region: CASSVVGGVNEQFF. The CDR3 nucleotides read TGTGCCAGCAGCGTAGTAGGCGGGGTAAATGAGCAGTTCTTC.

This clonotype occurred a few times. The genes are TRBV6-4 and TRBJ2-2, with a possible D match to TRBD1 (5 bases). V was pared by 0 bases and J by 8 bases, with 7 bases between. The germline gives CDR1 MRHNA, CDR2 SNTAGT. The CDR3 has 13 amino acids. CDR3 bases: TGTGCCAGCAGTGACTCGCAGGGTGGGGAGCTGTTTTTT. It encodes CASSDSQGGELFF.

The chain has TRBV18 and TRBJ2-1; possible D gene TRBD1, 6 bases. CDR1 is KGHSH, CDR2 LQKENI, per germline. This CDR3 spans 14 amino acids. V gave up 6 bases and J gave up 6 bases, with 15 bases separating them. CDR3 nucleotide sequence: TGTGCCAGCTCGCTTAACCAGGGGTTCAATGAGCAGTTCTTC. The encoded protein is CASSLNQGFNEQFF.

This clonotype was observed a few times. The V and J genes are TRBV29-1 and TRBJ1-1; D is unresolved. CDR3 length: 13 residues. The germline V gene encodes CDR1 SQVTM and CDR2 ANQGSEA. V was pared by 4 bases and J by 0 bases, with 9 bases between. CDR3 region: CSVVPRMNTEAFF. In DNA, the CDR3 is TGCAGCGTTGTACCTCGGATGAACACTGAAGCTTTCTTT.

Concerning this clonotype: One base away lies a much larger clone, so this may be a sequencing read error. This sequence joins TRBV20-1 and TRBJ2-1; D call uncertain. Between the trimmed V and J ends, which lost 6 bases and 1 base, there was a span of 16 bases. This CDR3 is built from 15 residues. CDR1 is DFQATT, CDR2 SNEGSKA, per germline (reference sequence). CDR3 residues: CSATPLEISYNEQFF. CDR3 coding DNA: TGCAGTGCCACACCCCTAGAGATATCCTACAATGAGCAGTTCTTC.

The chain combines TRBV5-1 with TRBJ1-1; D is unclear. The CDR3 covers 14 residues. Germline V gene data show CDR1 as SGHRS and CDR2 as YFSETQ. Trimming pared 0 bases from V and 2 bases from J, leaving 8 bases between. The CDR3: CASSLGNLNTEAFF. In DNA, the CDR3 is TGCGCCAGCAGCTTGGGGAACCTAAACACTGAAGCTTTCTTT.

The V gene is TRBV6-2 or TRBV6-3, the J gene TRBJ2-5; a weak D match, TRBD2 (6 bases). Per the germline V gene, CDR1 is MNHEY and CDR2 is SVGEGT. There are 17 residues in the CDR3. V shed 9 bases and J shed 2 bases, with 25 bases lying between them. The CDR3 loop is CASSAKGSAGLQETQYF. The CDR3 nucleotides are TGTGCCAGTTCGGCGAAGGGATCAGCGGGCCTGCAAGAGACCCAGTACTTC.

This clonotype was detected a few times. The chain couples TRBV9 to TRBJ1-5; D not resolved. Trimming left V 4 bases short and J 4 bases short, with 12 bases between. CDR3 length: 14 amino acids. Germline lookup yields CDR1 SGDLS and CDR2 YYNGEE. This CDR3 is CASSFQDSNQPQHF. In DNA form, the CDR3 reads TGTGCCAGCAGCTTCCAGGATTCTAATCAGCCCCAGCATTTT.

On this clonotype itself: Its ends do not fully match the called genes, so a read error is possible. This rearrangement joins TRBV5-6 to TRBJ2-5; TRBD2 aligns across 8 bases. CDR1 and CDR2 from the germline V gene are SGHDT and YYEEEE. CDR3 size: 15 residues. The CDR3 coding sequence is TGTGCCGGCAGCTTGAATCTAGCGGGCCAAGAGACCCAGTACTTC. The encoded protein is CAGSLNLAGQETQYF.

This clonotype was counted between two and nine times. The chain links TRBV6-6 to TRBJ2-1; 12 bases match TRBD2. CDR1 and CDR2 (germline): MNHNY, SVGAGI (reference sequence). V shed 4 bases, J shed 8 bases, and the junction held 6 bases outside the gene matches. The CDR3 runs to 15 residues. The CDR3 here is CASSSLLAGGHEQFF. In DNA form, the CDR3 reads TGTGCCAGCAGTTCATTACTAGCGGGAGGCCATGAGCAGTTCTTC.